The source of this TCR beta chain is a study of cytomegalovirus exposure and HLA in healthy donors. Study-wide results and limits: Reportedly, TCR beta sequences accurately predicted HLA-A and HLA-B alleles in most subjects. In terms of immune exposure information, only CMV serostatus was available.

The PCR employed 60 Vbeta primers together with 13 Jbeta primers. Libraries were prepared by immunoSEQ multiplex PCR; TCRdb keeps only in-frame clonotypes and omits some of them. The sample shows approximately 120,000 clones, 65% to 80% of them seen only once. This clone has a handful of counts. Its antigen is as yet unknown. The CDR3 contains 15 residues. CDR1 is SGHRS, CDR2 YFSETQ, per germline. The junction had 11 bases not matched to a gene; V was cut back by 4 bases and J by 6 bases. The sequenced sample was PBMCs. The receptor was derived from a woman between 40 and 55 years old in good health and CMV-seropositive. V is TRBV5-1 and J is TRBJ2-7, with 9 bases aligning to TRBD1. CDR3 coding DNA: TGCGCCAGCAGCCAAGCGGGACAGGGAGCCTCCGAGCAGTACTTC. Amino acid sequence: CASSQAGQGASEQYF.